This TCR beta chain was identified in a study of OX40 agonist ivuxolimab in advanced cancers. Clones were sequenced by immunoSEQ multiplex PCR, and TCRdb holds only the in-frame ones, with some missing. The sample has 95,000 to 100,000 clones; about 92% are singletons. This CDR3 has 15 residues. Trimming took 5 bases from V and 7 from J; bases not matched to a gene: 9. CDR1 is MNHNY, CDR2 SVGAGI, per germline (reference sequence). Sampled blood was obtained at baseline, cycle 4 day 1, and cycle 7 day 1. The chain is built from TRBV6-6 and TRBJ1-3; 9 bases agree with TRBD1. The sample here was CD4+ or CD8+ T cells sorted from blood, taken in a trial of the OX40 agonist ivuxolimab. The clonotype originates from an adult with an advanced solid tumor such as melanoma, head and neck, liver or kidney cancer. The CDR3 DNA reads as TGTGCCAGCAGTACCCTGGACAGGGGTGGGAACACCATATATTTT. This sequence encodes CASSTLDRGGNTIYF.